Below are 15 T cell receptor beta chains sequenced from a single sample in a study of human T cells and chemical hapten exposure. TCRdb re-called the RACE reads with MiXCR, one entry per CDR3 protein. The sample carries over 70,000 distinct CDR3 sequences, roughly 10% recorded once. Described time point: patch test 2, 6 weeks after DPC sensitization. Treatment described: therapeutic diphenylcyclopropenone sensitization with weekly scalp DPC. Sequences were derived from whole blood, sampled in connection with sensitization to the hapten diphenylcyclopropenone (DPC). All receptors come from a man aged 18 to 30 with alopecia areata. Some clones in this sample may be carry-over from other donors' samples.

In its sample, this clonotype was seen many times. The rearrangement uses TRBV28 and TRBJ2-3; D is perhaps TRBD1 or TRBD2 (6 bases each). Germline V lookup: CDR1 MDHEN, CDR2 SYDVKM. Deletions cut 2 bases from V and 1 base from J, with 10 bases between. CDR3 length equals 15 residues. Here the CDR3 reads CASSLGGPRTDTQYF. Written as DNA, the CDR3 is TGTGCCAGCAGTTTAGGGGGGCCACGCACAGATACGCAGTATTTT.

In this sample, this clonotype turned up many times. The CDR3 loop reads CASSLVGQATDTQYF. For the CDR3, the DNA is TGTGCCAGCAGCTTGGTGGGACAGGCCACAGATACGCAGTATTTT. The chain is built from TRBV5-4 and TRBJ2-3, with 8 bases lining up with TRBD1. The J segment lost 2 bases and the V segment lost 0 bases, leaving 2 bases of the junction unmatched. This CDR3 spans 15 amino acids. The V gene's germline CDR1 is SGHNT and CDR2 YYREEE (reference sequence).

The gene calls are TRBV5-6 and TRBJ2-3, with D possibly TRBD1 on 5 matching bases. This CDR3 contains 14 residues. Germline-derived CDR1 and CDR2 are SGHDT and YYEEEE. Trimming removed 3 bases at V and 6 bases at J, with 14 bases between. The CDR3 nucleotides read TGTGCCAGCAGCTCGACAGCGCAAAGGGATACGCAGTATTTT. Translating gives CASSSTAQRDTQYF.

The chain recombines TRBV20-1 with TRBJ2-1, with TRBD2 matching over 10 bases. Germline V gene sequence: CDR1 DFQATT, CDR2 SNEGSKA (reference sequence). CDR3 size: 12 residues. The CDR3 loop is CRAGTSDDEQFF. The CDR3 bases are TGCAGGGCCGGGACTAGCGACGATGAGCAGTTCTTC.

This chain connects TRBV18 to TRBJ2-5, with TRBD1 matching 7 bases. Trimming took 5 bases from V and 3 from J; bases not matched to a gene: 9. The CDR3 runs to 15 residues. Germline V lookup: CDR1 KGHSH, CDR2 LQKENI. CDR3 sequence (DNA): TGTGCCAGCTCAGGGGTTGGGACAGTAGAAGAGACCCAGTACTTC. It codes for CASSGVGTVEETQYF. The full variable domain, its missing parts supplied by reference TRBV18 and TRBJ2-5, is NAGVMQNPRHLVRRRGQEARLRCSPMKGHSHVYWYRQLPEEGLKFMVYLQKENIIDESGMPKERFSAEFPKEGPSILRIQQVVRGDSAAYFCASSGVGTVEETQYFGPGTRLLVL.

This clonotype has a handful of counts. The chain carries TRBV6-5 and TRBJ2-7, with D uncertain. The CDR3 has 16 residues. The germline gives CDR1 MNHEY, CDR2 SVGAGI. V was clipped by 2 bases and J by 2 bases, with 16 bases between them. CDR3 sequence (DNA): TGTGCCAGCAGTTACCGTGGCAGCGCTACGCCCTACGAGCAGTACTTC. Protein product: CASSYRGSATPYEQYF.

The chain joins TRBV15 to TRBJ1-5; D unclear. The CDR3 spans 13 residues. Trimming cost V 5 bases and J 4 bases, with 9 bases left between them. Germline values: CDR1 LNHNV, CDR2 YYDKDF (reference sequence). The chain's CDR3 is CATSGEVNQPQHF. In DNA form, the CDR3 reads TGTGCCACCAGCGGGGAGGTGAATCAGCCCCAGCATTTT.

This clonotype was observed at least ten times. The chain recombines TRBV13 with TRBJ1-2; D is ambiguous. The CDR3 is 15 residues long. V was cut by 5 bases and J by 8 bases, with 21 bases left in between. The germline gives CDR1 PRHDT, CDR2 FYEKMQ (reference sequence). DNA of the CDR3: TGTGCCAGCAGCGGAACCTCCGAAAGGGCGGACGGCTACACCTTC. Its translation is CASSGTSERADGYTF.

This clonotype was counted between two and nine times. The gene calls are TRBV20-1 and TRBJ2-3; TRBD2 agrees at 9 bases. The ends lost 0 bases at V and 2 bases at J; junction bases unmatched: 9. CDR1 is DFQATT, CDR2 SNEGSKA, per germline (reference sequence). This CDR3 is 17 amino acids long. The CDR3 is CSARDWQRGVHTDTQYF. CDR3 DNA sequence: TGCAGTGCTAGAGATTGGCAGCGGGGGGTCCACACAGATACGCAGTATTTT.

This clonotype has at least ten counts. V and J are TRBV5-1 and TRBJ2-5, with 11 bases lining up with TRBD2. The germline V gene encodes CDR1 SGHRS and CDR2 YFSETQ. V was pared by 1 base and J by 4 bases, with 6 bases of the junction left unmatched. CDR3 length equals 16 residues. In DNA, the CDR3 is TGCGCCAGCAGCTTGAGCCTAGCGGGGGGCCGAGAGACCCAGTACTTC. Protein sequence: CASSLSLAGGRETQYF.

As concerns this clonotype: A read error may account for a junction end that differs from germline. The chain recombines TRBV20-1 with TRBJ2-2, with D uncertain. This CDR3 spans 14 amino acids. Germline CDR1 reads DFQATT; CDR2 reads SNEGSKA (reference sequence). CDR3 in amino acids: CSASGTENAGELFF. CDR3 DNA sequence: TGCAGTGCTAGTGGAACAGAGAACGCCGGGGAGCTGTTTTTT.

This clonotype occurred a few times. This chain links TRBV5-1 with TRBJ1-4; D is uncertain. Trimming stripped 3 bases from V and 0 bases from J, with 12 bases between. The CDR3 has 16 amino acids. The germline CDR1 and CDR2 sequences are SGHRS and YFSETQ. CDR3 in DNA: TGCGCCAGCAGCTGGACCGGCTTTGCAACTAATGAAAAACTGTTTTTT. This encodes CASSWTGFATNEKLFF.

The table lists this clonotype with a few counts. The rearrangement links TRBV28 to TRBJ2-3; no clear D. The CDR3 consists of 10 residues. Germline lookup yields CDR1 MDHEN and CDR2 SYDVKM. The germline V and J ends were trimmed by 2 bases and 8 bases, with 2 bases remaining between them. The CDR3 region is CASSLGTQYF. The CDR3 bases are TGTGCCAGCAGTTTAGGTACGCAGTATTTT.

This clonotype was counted between two and nine times. The chain links TRBV3-1 to TRBJ2-2; D is undetermined. Germline CDR1 is LGHDT and CDR2 is YNNKEL (reference sequence). Trimming left V 4 bases short and J 0 bases short, with 12 bases between. This CDR3 has 16 residues. This chain's CDR3 is CASSRPAATNTGELFF. The CDR3 nucleotides read TGTGCCAGCAGCCGTCCGGCGGCGACGAACACCGGGGAGCTGTTTTTT. The full variable domain, in which reference TRBV3-1 and TRBJ2-2 provide the parts outside the CDR3, is DTAVSQTPKYLVTQMGNDKSIKCEQNLGHDTMYWYKQDSKKFLKIMFSYNNKELIINETVPNRFSPKSPDKAHLNLHINSLELGDSAVYFCASSRPAATNTGELFFGEGSRLTVL.

This clonotype has at least ten counts. The chain carries TRBV7-2 and TRBJ2-6; D remains ambiguous. Germline CDR1 SGHTA, CDR2 FQGNSA. The CDR3 length is 15 residues. V lost 2 bases and J lost 4, with 9 bases in between. CDR3 DNA sequence: TGTGCCAGCAGCTTATTGGCACCCGGGGCCAACGTCCTGACTTTC. Translation gives CASSLLAPGANVLTF.